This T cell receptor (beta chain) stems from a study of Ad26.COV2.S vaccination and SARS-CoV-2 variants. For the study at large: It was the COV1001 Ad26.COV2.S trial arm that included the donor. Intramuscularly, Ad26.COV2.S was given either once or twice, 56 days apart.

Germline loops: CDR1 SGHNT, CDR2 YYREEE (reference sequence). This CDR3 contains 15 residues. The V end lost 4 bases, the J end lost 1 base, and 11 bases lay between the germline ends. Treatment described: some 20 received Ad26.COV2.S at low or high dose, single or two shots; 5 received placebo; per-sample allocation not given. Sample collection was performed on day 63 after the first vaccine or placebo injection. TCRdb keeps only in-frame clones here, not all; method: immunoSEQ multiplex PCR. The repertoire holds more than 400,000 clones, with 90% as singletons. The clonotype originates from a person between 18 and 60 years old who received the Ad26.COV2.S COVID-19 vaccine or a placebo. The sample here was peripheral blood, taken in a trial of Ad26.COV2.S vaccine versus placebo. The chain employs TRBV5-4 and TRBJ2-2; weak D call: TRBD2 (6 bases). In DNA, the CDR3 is TGTGCCAGCAGCCCCAATAGCGGGAACACCGGGGAGCTGTTTTTT. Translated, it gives CASSPNSGNTGELFF.